The rows below give T cell receptor beta chains drawn from one sample of a study of Ad26.COV2.S vaccination and SARS-CoV-2 variants. Only in-frame clones appear in the TCRdb table, and some are missing; sequencing was by immunoSEQ multiplex PCR. This table has about 400,000 clones, 80% to 90% appearing once. The sample in question was peripheral blood, obtained in a trial of Ad26.COV2.S vaccine versus placebo. These receptors were collected from a person between 18 and 65 years old who received the Ad26.COV2.S COVID-19 vaccine or a placebo. CDR3s include the opening cysteine and the closing phenylalanine or tryptophan. D genes are given only for firm matches. Clone sizes are given selectively: once, few, many, or a class where the clone is expanded.

CASSPSGPSSYNEQFF	TGTGCCAGCAGCCCTTCGGGCCCCAGCTCCTACAATGAGCAGTTCTTC	NA	TRBV5-4	TRBJ2-1	NA
CASSPTSGTDTQYF	TGTGCCAGCTCACCGACTAGCGGGACAGATACGCAGTATTTT	NA	TRBV18	TRBJ2-3	TRBD2
CASSQERKGGNNEQFF	TGTGCCAGCAGCCAAGAAAGGAAGGGAGGAAACAATGAGCAGTTCTTC	once	TRBV14	TRBJ2-1	NA
CASSLGEGQPQHF	TGTGCCAGCAGCTTAGGAGAAGGCCAGCCCCAGCATTTT	few	TRBV5-8	TRBJ1-5	NA
CASSQGTGGNQPQHF	TGTGCCAGCAGCCAAGGGACAGGGGGCAATCAGCCCCAGCATTTT	NA	TRBV3-1/TRBV3-2	TRBJ1-5	TRBD1
CASRLRLGSLNEQFF	TGTGCAAGTCGCTTACGTCTGGGTAGCCTCAATGAGCAGTTCTTC	once	TRBV12-2	TRBJ2-1	NA
CASSQGSGRRSNQPQHF	TGCGCCAGCAGCCAAGGGTCCGGCAGGCGCAGCAATCAGCCCCAGCATTTT	NA	TRBV4-1	TRBJ1-5	NA
CASSSRYRGDEKLFF	TGTGCCAGCAGCTCCCGTTACAGGGGTGATGAAAAACTGTTTTTT	NA	TRBV5-6	TRBJ1-4	TRBD1
CASNIDGNYGYTF	TGTGCCAGCAATATCGACGGAAACTATGGCTACACCTTC	NA	TRBV19	TRBJ1-2	NA
CASSPNREDYGYTF	TGTGCCAGCAGCCCAAACAGGGAAGACTATGGCTACACCTTC	NA	TRBV7-2	TRBJ1-2	NA
CASRRGSTDTQYF	TGTGCCAGCAGGCGGGGGAGCACAGATACGCAGTATTTT	NA	TRBV6-5	TRBJ2-3	TRBD2
CASSNPWGQGMYEQYF	TGTGCCAGCAGTAATCCCTGGGGTCAGGGCATGTACGAGCAGTACTTC	NA	TRBV27	TRBJ2-7	NA
CASSLEQTNYYGYTF	TGTGCCAGCAGCTTGGAGCAGACCAACTACTATGGCTACACCTTC	NA	TRBV5-4	TRBJ1-2	NA
CASKKVGNTEAFF	TGCGCCAGCAAAAAGGTGGGGAACACTGAAGCTTTCTTT	NA	TRBV5-1	TRBJ1-1	NA
CASSENSGGAGDEQYF	TGTGCCAGCAGTGAGAATAGCGGGGGGGCCGGAGACGAGCAGTACTTC	NA	TRBV14	TRBJ2-7	TRBD2
CASSLGPEAFF	TGTGCCAGCAGTCTCGGGCCTGAAGCTTTCTTT	NA	TRBV6-5	TRBJ1-1	NA
CASSVLAGGPYEQYF	TGCGCCAGCAGTGTTCTAGCGGGGGGGCCTTACGAGCAGTACTTC	NA	TRBV10-2	TRBJ2-7	TRBD2
CASSPDSNSNQPQHF	TGCGCCAGCAGCCCGGACAGTAATAGCAATCAGCCCCAGCATTTT	NA	TRBV4-1	TRBJ1-5	NA
CASSQGDYGYTF	TGTGCCAGCAGCCAAGGCGACTATGGCTACACCTTC	NA	TRBV4-2	TRBJ1-2	NA
CASSPWDRFYEQYF	TGTGCCAGCAGCCCTTGGGACAGGTTCTACGAGCAGTACTTC	NA	TRBV7-9	TRBJ2-7	TRBD1
CASSETGTDTQYF	TGTGCCAGCAGTGAGACAGGGACAGATACGCAGTATTTT	NA	TRBV6-4	TRBJ2-3	TRBD1
CASSRAASNTEAFF	TGTGCCAGCTCACGGGCCGCATCGAACACTGAAGCTTTCTTT	NA	TRBV18	TRBJ1-1	NA